This entry describes one T cell receptor (beta chain). Its specificity is unknown. This sample is part of a study of identical twins. Whole-study findings and limits: Low generation probability was overrepresented in out-of-frame alpha sequences shared by twins.

The V gene's germline CDR1 is MNHEY and CDR2 SVGAGI. CDR3 length: 15 amino acids. V lost 2 bases to trimming and J lost 8 bases; unmatched junction nucleotides: 2. Template switching added a universal primer site; cDNA carried unique molecular identifiers. Each CDR3 protein is one row after TCRdb ran MiXCR on the 5' RACE reads. Of some 760,000 distinct CDR3 sequences in the sample, roughly 18% were seen once. These records were also assigned to another study, of T cells expressing NK-cell markers. That source reports: Most of the eight sequenced donors were HCMV-seropositive; one was seronegative. The CD3+CD56-NKG2C+ fraction was also led by these clonotypes in several donors.

This receptor was obtained from a woman aged 18-29 years in good health. The chain couples TRBV6-5 to TRBJ1-6, with TRBD1 matching over 11 bases. Sequencing used PBMCs. CDR3 amino acids: CASSYPGQGDSPLHF. Written as DNA, the CDR3 is TGTGCCAGCAGTTACCCGGGACAGGGGGATTCACCCCTCCACTTT.